This T cell receptor beta chain appears in the sequencing data of a study of cytomegalovirus exposure and HLA in healthy donors. General study results and limits: Certain indistinguishable V segments, among them TRBV6-2 and TRBV6-3, were excluded.

Only one count was recorded for this clone. Its antigen is unidentified. The V gene's germline CDR1 is LNHDA and CDR2 SQIVND (reference sequence). Deletions cut 6 bases from V and 5 bases from J, with 14 bases between. This CDR3 contains 13 residues. The PCR made use of 60 Vbeta and 13 Jbeta primers. The data were produced by immunoSEQ multiplex PCR, yet TCRdb's version contains in-frame clones alone and is incomplete. Among around 150,000 clones listed, more than 75% were seen once. The rearrangement joins TRBV19 to TRBJ2-7; perhaps TRBD2 as D (5 bases). Sequences were obtained from PBMCs. This clonotype was sampled from a male donor in good health and CMV-seronegative. CDR3 sequence reads: CASRGSPNNEQYF. The CDR3 nucleotides read TGTGCCAGTAGGGGGAGCCCTAATAACGAGCAGTACTTC.